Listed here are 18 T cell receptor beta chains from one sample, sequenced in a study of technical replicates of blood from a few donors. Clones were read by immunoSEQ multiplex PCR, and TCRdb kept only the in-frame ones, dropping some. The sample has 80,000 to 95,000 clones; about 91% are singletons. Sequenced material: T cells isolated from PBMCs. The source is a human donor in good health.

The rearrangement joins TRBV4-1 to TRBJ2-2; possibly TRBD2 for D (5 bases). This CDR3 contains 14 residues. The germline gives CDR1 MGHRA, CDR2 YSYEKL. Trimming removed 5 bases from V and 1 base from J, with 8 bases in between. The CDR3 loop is CASSYRENTGELFF. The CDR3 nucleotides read TGCGCCAGCAGCTACCGGGAGAACACCGGGGAGCTGTTTTTT.

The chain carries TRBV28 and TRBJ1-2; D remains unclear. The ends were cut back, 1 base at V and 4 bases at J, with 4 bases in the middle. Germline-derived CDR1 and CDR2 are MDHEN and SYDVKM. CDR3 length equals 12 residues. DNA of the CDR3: TGTGCCAGCAGTTTATCCCTCTATGGCTACACCTTC. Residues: CASSLSLYGYTF.

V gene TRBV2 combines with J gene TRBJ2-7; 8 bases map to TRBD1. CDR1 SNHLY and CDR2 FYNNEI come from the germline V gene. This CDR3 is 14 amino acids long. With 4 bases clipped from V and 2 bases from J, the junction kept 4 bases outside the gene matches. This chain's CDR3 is CASSVAGGPYEQYF. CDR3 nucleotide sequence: TGTGCCAGCAGTGTGGCAGGGGGCCCCTACGAGCAGTACTTC.

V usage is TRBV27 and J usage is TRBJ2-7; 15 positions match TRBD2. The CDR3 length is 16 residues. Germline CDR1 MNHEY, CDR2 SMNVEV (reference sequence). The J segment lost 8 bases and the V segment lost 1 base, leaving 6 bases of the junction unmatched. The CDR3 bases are TGTGCCAGCAGTTTATGGGGGACTAGCGGGAGGAGCCAGCAGTACTTC. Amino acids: CASSLWGTSGRSQQYF.

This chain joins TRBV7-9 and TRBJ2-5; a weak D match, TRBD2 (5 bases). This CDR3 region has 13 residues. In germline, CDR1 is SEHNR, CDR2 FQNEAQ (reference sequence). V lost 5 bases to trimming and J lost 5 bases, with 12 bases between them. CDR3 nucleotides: TGTGCCAGCAGCCCCGGACTGCCGGAGACCCAGTACTTC. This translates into CASSPGLPETQYF.

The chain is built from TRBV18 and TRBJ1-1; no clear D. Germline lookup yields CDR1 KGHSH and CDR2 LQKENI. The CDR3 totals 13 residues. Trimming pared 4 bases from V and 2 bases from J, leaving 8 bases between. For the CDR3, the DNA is TGTGCCAGCTCACAGGAGCTTAACACTGAAGCTTTCTTT. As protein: CASSQELNTEAFF. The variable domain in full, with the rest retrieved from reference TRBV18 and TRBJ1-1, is NAGVMQNPRHLVRRRGQEARLRCSPMKGHSHVYWYRQLPEEGLKFMVYLQKENIIDESGMPKERFSAEFPKEGPSILRIQQVVRGDSAAYFCASSQELNTEAFFGQGTRLTVV.

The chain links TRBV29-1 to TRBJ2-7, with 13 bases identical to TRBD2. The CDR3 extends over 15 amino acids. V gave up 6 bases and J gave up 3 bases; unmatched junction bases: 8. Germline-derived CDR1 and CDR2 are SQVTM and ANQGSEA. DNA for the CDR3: TGCAGCGTAGCCACCGGACTAGCGGGAGTCTACGAGCAGTACTTC. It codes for CSVATGLAGVYEQYF.

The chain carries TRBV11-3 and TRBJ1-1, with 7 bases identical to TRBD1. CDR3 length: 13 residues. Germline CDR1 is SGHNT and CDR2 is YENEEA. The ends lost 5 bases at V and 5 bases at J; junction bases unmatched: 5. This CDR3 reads CASSARQGTEAFF. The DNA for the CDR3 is TGTGCCAGCAGCGCTCGACAGGGAACTGAAGCTTTCTTT.

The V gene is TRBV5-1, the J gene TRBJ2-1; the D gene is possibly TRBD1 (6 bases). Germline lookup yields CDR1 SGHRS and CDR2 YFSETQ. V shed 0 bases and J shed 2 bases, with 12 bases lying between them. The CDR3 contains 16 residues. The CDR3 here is CASSLVQGRTYNEQFF. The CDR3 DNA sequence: TGCGCCAGCAGCTTGGTCCAGGGGCGCACCTACAATGAGCAGTTCTTC.

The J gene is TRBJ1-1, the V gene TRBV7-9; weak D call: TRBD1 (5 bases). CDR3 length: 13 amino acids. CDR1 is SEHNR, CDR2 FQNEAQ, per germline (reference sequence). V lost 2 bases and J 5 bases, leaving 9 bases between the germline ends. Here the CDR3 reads CASSLPRVTEAFF. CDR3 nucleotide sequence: TGTGCCAGCAGCTTACCCAGGGTGACTGAAGCTTTCTTT.

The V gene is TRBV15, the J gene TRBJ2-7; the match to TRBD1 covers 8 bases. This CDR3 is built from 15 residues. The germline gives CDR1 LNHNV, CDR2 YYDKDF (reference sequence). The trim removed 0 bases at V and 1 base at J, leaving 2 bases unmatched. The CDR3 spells CATSRDGQGSYEQYF. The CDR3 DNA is TGTGCCACCAGCAGAGATGGACAGGGTTCCTACGAGCAGTACTTC.

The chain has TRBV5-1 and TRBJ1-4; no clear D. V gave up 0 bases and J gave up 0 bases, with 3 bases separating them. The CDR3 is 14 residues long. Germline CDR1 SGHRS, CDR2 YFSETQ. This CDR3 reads CASSLGATNEKLFF. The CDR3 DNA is TGCGCCAGCAGCTTGGGAGCAACTAATGAAAAACTGTTTTTT.

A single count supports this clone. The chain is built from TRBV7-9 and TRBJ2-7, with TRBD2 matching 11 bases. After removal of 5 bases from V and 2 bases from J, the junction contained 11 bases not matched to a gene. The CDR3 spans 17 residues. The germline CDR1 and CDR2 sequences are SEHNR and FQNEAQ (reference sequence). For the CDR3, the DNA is TGTGCCAGCAGCCGCAGCCTTAAGACTAGCGGGGCCTACGAGCAGTACTTC. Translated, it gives CASSRSLKTSGAYEQYF.

The CDR3 protein is CASSLAPRGREGYTF. The CDR3 DNA follows: TGCGCCAGCAGCTTGGCGCCCAGGGGGCGAGAAGGCTACACCTTC. The chain has TRBV5-1 and TRBJ1-2, with 8 bases matching TRBD1. This CDR3 is built from 15 residues. Trimming removed 0 bases from V and 8 bases from J; junction bases left unmatched: 9. Germline V gene data show CDR1 as SGHRS and CDR2 as YFSETQ.

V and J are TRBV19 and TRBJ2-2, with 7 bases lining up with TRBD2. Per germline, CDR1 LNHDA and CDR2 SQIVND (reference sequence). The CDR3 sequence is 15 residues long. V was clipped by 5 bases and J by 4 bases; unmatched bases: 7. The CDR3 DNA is TGTGCCAGTAGTCCCTGGACTAGTTCCACCGGGGAGCTGTTTTTT. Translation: CASSPWTSSTGELFF.

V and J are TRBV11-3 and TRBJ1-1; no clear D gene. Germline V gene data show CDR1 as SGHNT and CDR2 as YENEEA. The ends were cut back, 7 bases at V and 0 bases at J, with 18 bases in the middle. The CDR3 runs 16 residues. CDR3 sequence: CASKPGDSSVNTEAFF. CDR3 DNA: TGTGCCAGCAAACCCGGGGATTCGTCGGTGAACACTGAAGCTTTCTTT.

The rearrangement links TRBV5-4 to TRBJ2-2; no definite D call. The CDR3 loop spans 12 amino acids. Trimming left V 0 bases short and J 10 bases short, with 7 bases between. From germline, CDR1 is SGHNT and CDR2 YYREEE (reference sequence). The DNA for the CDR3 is TGTGCCAGCAGCTTGGATTCATTGGAGCTGTTTTTT. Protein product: CASSLDSLELFF.

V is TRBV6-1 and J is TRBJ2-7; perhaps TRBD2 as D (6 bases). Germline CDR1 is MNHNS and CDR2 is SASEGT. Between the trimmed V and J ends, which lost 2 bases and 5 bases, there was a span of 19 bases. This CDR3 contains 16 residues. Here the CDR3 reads CASSEMILRDGHEQYF. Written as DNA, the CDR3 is TGTGCCAGCAGTGAAATGATCTTGCGGGACGGCCACGAGCAGTACTTC.